The 7 T cell receptor beta chains reported below all come from one sample, sequenced in a study of CD8 T cells in ankylosing spondylitis. TCRdb analysed the 5' RACE reads with MiXCR anew, one entry per CDR3 protein. The table shows some 330,000 distinct CDR3 sequences, with 8% occurring only once. No antigen has been identified for these receptors. Study-wide results and limits: A motif of under 10 highly homologous TCR beta variants was seen as apparently characteristic of ankylosing spondylitis blood.

Sequences were obtained from blood, either unsorted or a sorted T cell fraction (not recorded which). The receptors here all came from a male donor with ankylosing spondylitis.

The chain uses TRBV4-3 and TRBJ2-7, with D maybe TRBD2 (5 bases). The CDR3 extends over 14 amino acids. V lost 1 base to trimming and J lost 6 bases, with 13 bases between them. Germline assignment: CDR1 LGHNA and CDR2 YSLEER. This CDR3 reads CASSQGRGSSEQYF. Written as DNA, the CDR3 is TGCGCCAGCAGCCAAGGAAGAGGGAGCAGCGAGCAGTACTTC.

This clonotype has just a few counts. This chain joins TRBV20-1 and TRBJ2-2, with D possibly TRBD2 on 5 matching bases. The V gene lost 4 bases and the J gene lost 6 bases, with 21 bases spanning the gap. The V gene's germline CDR1 is DFQATT and CDR2 SNEGSKA (reference sequence). This CDR3 has 16 amino acids. The CDR3 protein is CSATRRRQRYAGELFF. In DNA form, the CDR3 reads TGCAGTGCTACCCGGCGGCGGCAGCGGTACGCCGGGGAGCTGTTTTTT.

This clonotype was observed a handful of times. V usage is TRBV20-1 and J usage is TRBJ2-7, with D perhaps TRBD2 (6 bases). Germline V gene sequence: CDR1 DFQATT, CDR2 SNEGSKA (reference sequence). Trimming took 6 bases from V and 2 from J, leaving 11 bases between them. The CDR3 loop spans 12 amino acids. In DNA, the CDR3 is TGCAGTGCGCGGGGCCGAGCCTACGAGCAGTACTTC. This gives the protein CSARGRAYEQYF.

This clonotype was counted between two and nine times. V usage is TRBV12-3 or TRBV12-4 and J usage is TRBJ2-1; 7 nucleotides align to TRBD2. This CDR3 spans 12 amino acids. V shed 5 bases, J shed 8 bases, and the junction held 3 bases outside the gene matches. The CDR3 region is CASSGLVDEQFF. The CDR3 DNA follows: TGTGCCAGCAGTGGACTAGTGGATGAGCAGTTCTTC.

The chain recombines TRBV5-1 with TRBJ1-1; D is uncertain. Germline assignment: CDR1 SGHRS and CDR2 YFSETQ. The CDR3 length is 13 residues. The V end was cut by 8 bases, the J end by 1 base, with 12 bases between. The CDR3 sequence: CASSRVANTEAFF. The CDR3 DNA is TGCGCCAGTTCGAGGGTAGCGAACACTGAAGCTTTCTTT.

This clonotype was counted a few times. This chain links TRBV5-1 with TRBJ2-7; TRBD2 matches at 8 bases. CDR1 and CDR2 from the germline V gene are SGHRS and YFSETQ. V was clipped by 4 bases and J by 0 bases; unmatched bases: 15. This CDR3 is built from 18 residues. The CDR3 DNA reads as TGCGCCAGCAGCATGGGGGAGGGAGCGGGAGTCACCTCCTACGAGCAGTACTTC. Amino acid sequence: CASSMGEGAGVTSYEQYF.

A few counts support this clonotype. The rearrangement links TRBV28 to TRBJ2-4; TRBD1 might be the D (8 bases). CDR3 length: 21 amino acids. Germline-derived CDR1 and CDR2 are MDHEN and SYDVKM. Trimming removed 4 bases at V and 0 bases at J, with 28 bases between. This CDR3 is CASSSPEGGDRHILAKNIQYF. DNA for the CDR3: TGTGCCAGCAGTTCCCCGGAGGGGGGGGACAGGCATATCCTAGCCAAAAACATTCAGTACTTC.